These T cell receptor beta chains were read from a single sample in a study of Graves' ophthalmopathy and Graves' hyperthyroidism. TCRdb fed the multiplex PCR reads into MiXCR, producing one record per CDR3 protein. This sample has hundreds of thousands of distinct CDR3 sequences; about 41% occur once, and the top ten carry 3% to 3.5%. Sequencing input: peripheral blood. Receptor source: an adult man with Graves' ophthalmopathy. CDR3s include the opening cysteine and the closing phenylalanine or tryptophan. The order of the fields is CDR3 protein, CDR3 length, V gene, J gene, clone size. Not every row has a clone size; where given, it reads once, few, many or a size class.

CAVDPWELFF	10	TRBV7-9	TRBJ2-2	once
CAISEVQGRLDYTF	14	TRBV10-3	TRBJ1-2	many
CATSDSRQGGGYTF	14	TRBV24-1	TRBJ1-2	many
CASSLWDRASITEAFF	16	TRBV7-3	TRBJ1-1	many
CSARDLGNEQYF	12	TRBV20-1	TRBJ2-7	many
CASSVTGYITDGYTF	15	TRBV9	TRBJ1-2	.
CASSYAGVYGYTF	13	TRBV6-5	TRBJ1-2	many
CSARAARDNQPQHF	14	TRBV20-1	TRBJ1-5	many
CASSRDLGSEQFF	13	TRBV2	.	few
CAATKGNRINEKLFF	15	TRBV15	TRBJ1-4	many
CASSEEGTGGSYEQYF	16	TRBV10-3	TRBJ2-7	.
CASSGTALSSYNSPLHF	17	TRBV2	TRBJ1-6	few
CATSRGGSTGEGGEQYF	17	TRBV15	TRBJ2-7	.
CASSLAGDYNSPLHF	15	TRBV5-1	TRBJ1-6	many
CATSPGHRYEQYF	13	TRBV24-1	TRBJ2-7	once
CASNSRGPYQETQYF	15	TRBV2	TRBJ2-5	few
CASSRTGVASGANVLTF	17	TRBV2	TRBJ2-6	.
CASKRDRTEAFF	12	TRBV12-3/TRBV12-4	TRBJ1-1	many
CASSTGTASSGNTIYF	16	TRBV12-3/TRBV12-4	TRBJ1-3	.
CASSSSPGGEQPQHF	15	TRBV2	TRBJ1-5	.
CASSEPKYEQYF	12	TRBV10-2	TRBJ2-7	many
CASSAGGHNQPQHF	14	TRBV7-4	TRBJ1-5	.
CASSWGREEAQYF	13	TRBV5-5	TRBJ2-5	.
CSARASNPETQYF	13	TRBV20-1	TRBJ2-5	.
CASSGGRGLGSNQPQHF	17	TRBV25-1	TRBJ1-5	many
CAGQGGQPQHF	11	TRBV6-1	TRBJ1-5	few
CATSAGTSGSARRETQYF	18	TRBV7-2	TRBJ2-5	.
CASSPGTSGNIYEQYF	16	TRBV5-1	TRBJ2-7	.
CASMTPGPIQYEQYF	15	TRBV7-9	TRBJ2-7	many
CASSRLMKSEEQYF	14	TRBV2	TRBJ2-7	.
CASSSDRFYGYTF	13	TRBV7-8	TRBJ1-2	.
CASTIGENEQFF	12	TRBV6-6	TRBJ2-1	few
CASSFKGPGYEQYF	14	TRBV12-3/TRBV12-4	TRBJ2-7	few
CSVVRPGGTEAFF	13	TRBV29-1	TRBJ1-1	.
CASSLRHPGLAWEIKTGELFF	21	TRBV7-6	TRBJ2-2	.
CATSSSYGRHYGYTF	15	TRBV15	TRBJ1-2	.
CASSHGVNRPQYF	13	TRBV7-2	TRBJ2-5	.
CASSPPGGQRAYEQYF	16	TRBV9	TRBJ2-7	many
CASSLDVQETQYF	13	TRBV7-2	TRBJ2-5	many
CASSGNTHMAQYF	13	TRBV11-2	TRBJ2-3	.
CASSFGHNEQFF	12	TRBV7-9	TRBJ2-1	few
CASGQGASGNQPQHF	15	TRBV27	TRBJ1-5	many
CASSIGTPNQPQHF	14	TRBV5-8	TRBJ1-5	many
CASSLETTGNTIYF	14	TRBV7-2	TRBJ1-3	many
CASSPTGVLGGYTF	14	TRBV25-1	TRBJ1-2	many
CASYAHDRVQETQYF	15	TRBV10-3	TRBJ2-5	many
CASSQHTGGDREKLFF	16	TRBV14	TRBJ1-4	many
CSVSGRTTDTQYF	13	TRBV29-1	TRBJ2-3	few